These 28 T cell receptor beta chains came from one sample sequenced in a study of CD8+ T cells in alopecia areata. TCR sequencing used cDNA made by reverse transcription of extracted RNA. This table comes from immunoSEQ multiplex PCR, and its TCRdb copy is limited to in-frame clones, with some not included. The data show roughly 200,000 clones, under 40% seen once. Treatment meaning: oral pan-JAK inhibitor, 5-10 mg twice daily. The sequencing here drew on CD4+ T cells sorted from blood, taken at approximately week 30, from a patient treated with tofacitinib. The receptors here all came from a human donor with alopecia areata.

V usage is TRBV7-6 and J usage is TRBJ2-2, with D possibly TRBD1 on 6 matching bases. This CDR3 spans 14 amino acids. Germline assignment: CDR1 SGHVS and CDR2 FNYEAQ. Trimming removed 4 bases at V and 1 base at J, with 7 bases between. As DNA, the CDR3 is TGTGCCAGCAGCTCGGGACAGAACACCGGGGAGCTGTTTTTT. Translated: CASSSGQNTGELFF.

DNA of the CDR3: TGTGCCAGCAGATCTACCGGGGGGGCCATGGATACGCAGTATTTT. Translated: CASRSTGGAMDTQYF. The chain links TRBV5-6 to TRBJ2-3; 8 nucleotides line up with TRBD2. Germline V gene lookup returns CDR1 SGHDT and CDR2 YYEEEE. V lost 5 bases to trimming and J lost 6 bases; unmatched junction nucleotides: 11. The CDR3 has 15 residues.

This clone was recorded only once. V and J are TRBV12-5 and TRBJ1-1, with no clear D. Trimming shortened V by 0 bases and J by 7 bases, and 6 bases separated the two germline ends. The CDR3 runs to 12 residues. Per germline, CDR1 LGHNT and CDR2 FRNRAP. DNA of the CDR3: TGTGCTAGTGGTTTGGTACGTGATGAAGCTTTCTTT. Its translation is CASGLVRDEAFF.

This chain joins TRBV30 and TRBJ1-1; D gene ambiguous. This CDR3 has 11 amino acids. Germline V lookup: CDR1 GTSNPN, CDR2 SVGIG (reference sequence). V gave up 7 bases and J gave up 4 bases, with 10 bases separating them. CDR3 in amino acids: CASIEATEAFF. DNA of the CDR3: TGTGCCTCAATTGAAGCCACTGAAGCTTTCTTT.

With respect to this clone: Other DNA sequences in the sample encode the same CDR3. CDR3 sequence reads: CASSLESYNEQFF. CDR3 in DNA: TGCGCCAGCAGCTTGGAATCGTACAATGAGCAGTTCTTC. The rearrangement joins TRBV5-1 to TRBJ2-1; no reliable D call. This CDR3 has 13 amino acids. Germline V gene sequence: CDR1 SGHRS, CDR2 YFSETQ. V was clipped by 0 bases and J by 4 bases, with 5 bases between them.

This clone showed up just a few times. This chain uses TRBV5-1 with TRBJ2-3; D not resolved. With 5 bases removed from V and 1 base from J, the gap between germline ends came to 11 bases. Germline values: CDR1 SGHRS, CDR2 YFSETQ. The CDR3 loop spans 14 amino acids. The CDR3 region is CASSLNGRTDTQYF. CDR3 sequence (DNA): TGCGCCAGCAGTCTTAACGGGCGCACAGATACGCAGTATTTT.

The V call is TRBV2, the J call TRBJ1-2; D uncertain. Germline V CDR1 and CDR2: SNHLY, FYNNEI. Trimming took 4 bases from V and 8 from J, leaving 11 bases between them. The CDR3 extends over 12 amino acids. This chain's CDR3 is CASSVLLGGYTF. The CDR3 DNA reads TGTGCCAGCAGTGTGCTCTTGGGAGGCTACACCTTC.

The CDR3 reads CASSVPGTKNTEAFF. The CDR3 region has the DNA TGTGCCAGCAGCGTTCCCGGGACAAAAAACACTGAAGCTTTCTTT. The gene calls are TRBV7-9 and TRBJ1-1; TRBD1 might be the D (6 bases). V was clipped by 5 bases and J by 2 bases, with 15 bases between them. This CDR3 region has 15 residues. CDR1 is SEHNR, CDR2 FQNEAQ, per germline (reference sequence).

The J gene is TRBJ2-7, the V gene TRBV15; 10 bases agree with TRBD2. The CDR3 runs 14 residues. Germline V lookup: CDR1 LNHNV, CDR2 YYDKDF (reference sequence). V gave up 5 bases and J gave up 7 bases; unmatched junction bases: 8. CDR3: CATSAGTSAWEQYF. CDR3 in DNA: TGTGCCACCAGCGCGGGGACTAGCGCCTGGGAGCAGTACTTC.

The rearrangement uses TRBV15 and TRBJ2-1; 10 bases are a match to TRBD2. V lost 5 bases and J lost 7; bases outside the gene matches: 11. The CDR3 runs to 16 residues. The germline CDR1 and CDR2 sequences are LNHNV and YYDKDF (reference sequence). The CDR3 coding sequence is TGTGCCACCAGCGGGTCTTTAGCGGGAGGAGGAAATGAGCAGTTCTTC. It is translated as CATSGSLAGGGNEQFF.

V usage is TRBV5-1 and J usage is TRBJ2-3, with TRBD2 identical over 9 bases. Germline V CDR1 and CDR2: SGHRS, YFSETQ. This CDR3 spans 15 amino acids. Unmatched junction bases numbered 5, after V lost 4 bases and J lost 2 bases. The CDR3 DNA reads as TGCGCCAGCAGCCCCCTAGCGGGACTCACAGATACGCAGTATTTT. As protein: CASSPLAGLTDTQYF.

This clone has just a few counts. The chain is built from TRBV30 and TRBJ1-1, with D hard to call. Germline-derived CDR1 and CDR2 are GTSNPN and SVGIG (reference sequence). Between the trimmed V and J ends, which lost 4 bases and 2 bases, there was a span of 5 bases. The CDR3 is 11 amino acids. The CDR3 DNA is TGTGCCTGGAAAGCAAACACTGAAGCTTTCTTT. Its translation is CAWKANTEAFF.

The CDR3 sequence: CAWSPGTGVLEQYF. The CDR3 DNA reads TGTGCCTGGAGTCCTGGGACAGGGGTACTGGAGCAGTACTTC. The chain employs TRBV30 and TRBJ2-7, with 10 positions matching TRBD1. The CDR3 extends over 14 amino acids. Germline CDR1 GTSNPN, CDR2 SVGIG (reference sequence). Unmatched junction bases numbered 8, after V lost 2 bases and J lost 7 bases.

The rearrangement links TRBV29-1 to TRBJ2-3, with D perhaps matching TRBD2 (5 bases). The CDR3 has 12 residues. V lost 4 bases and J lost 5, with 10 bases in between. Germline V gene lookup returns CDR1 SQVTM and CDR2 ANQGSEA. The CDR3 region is CSVVVAIDTQYF. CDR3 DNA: TGCAGCGTTGTCGTAGCGATAGATACGCAGTATTTT.

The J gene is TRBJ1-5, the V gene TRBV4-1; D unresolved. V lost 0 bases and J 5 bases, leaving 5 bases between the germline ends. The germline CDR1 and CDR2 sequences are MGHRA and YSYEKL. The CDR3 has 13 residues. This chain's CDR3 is CASSQDPYQPQHF. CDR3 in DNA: TGCGCCAGCAGCCAAGATCCTTATCAGCCCCAGCATTTT.

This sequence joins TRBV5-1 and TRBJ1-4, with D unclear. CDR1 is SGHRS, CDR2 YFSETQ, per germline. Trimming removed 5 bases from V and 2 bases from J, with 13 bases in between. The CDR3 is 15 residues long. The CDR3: CASRPGRPTNEKLFF. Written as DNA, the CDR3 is TGCGCCAGCAGACCCGGGCGGCCGACTAATGAAAAACTGTTTTTT.

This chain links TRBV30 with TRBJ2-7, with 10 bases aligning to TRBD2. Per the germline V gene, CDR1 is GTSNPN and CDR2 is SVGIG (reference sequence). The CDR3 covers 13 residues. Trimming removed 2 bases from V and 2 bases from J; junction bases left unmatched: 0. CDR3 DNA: TGTGCCTGGAGTAGCGGGAGGGCCTACGAGCAGTACTTC. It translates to CAWSSGRAYEQYF.

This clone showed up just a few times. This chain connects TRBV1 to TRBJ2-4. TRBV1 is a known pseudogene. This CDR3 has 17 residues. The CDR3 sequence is CTSSQLRGSLAKNIQYF. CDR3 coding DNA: TGCACCAGCAGCCAACTACGGGGCAGTCTAGCCAAAAACATTCAGTACTTC.

CDR3 DNA sequence: TGTGCCTGGACCGCTCCCGAAGGGAATGGCTACACCTTC. Translation: CAWTAPEGNGYTF. The chain employs TRBV30 and TRBJ1-2; D gene ambiguous. The germline CDR1 and CDR2 sequences are GTSNPN and SVGIG (reference sequence). The CDR3 is 13 residues long. V was trimmed by 4 bases and J by 6 bases, leaving 15 bases between them.

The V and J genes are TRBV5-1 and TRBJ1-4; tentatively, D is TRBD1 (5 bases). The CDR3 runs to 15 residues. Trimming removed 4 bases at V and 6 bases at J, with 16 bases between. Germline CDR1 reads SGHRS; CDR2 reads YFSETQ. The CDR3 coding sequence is TGCGCCAGCAGCCGGGAGGGGTACGTGGATGAAAAACTGTTTTTT. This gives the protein CASSREGYVDEKLFF.

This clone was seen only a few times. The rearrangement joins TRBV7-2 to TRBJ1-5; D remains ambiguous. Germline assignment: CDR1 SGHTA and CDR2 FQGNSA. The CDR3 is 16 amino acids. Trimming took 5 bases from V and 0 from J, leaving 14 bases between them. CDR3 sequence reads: CASSQMTGHSNQPQHF. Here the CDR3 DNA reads TGTGCCAGCAGCCAAATGACGGGCCATAGCAATCAGCCCCAGCATTTT.

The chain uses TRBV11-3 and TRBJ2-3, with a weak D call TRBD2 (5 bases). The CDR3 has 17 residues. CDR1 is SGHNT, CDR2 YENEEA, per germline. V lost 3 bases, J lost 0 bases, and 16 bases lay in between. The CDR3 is CASSFGGLGASTDTQYF. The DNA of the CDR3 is TGTGCCAGCAGCTTCGGCGGGCTTGGTGCTAGCACAGATACGCAGTATTTT.

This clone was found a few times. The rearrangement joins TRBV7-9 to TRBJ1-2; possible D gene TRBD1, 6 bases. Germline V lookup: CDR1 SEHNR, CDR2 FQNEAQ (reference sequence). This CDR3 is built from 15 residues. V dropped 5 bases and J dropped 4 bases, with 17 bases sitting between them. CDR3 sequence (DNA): TGTGCCAGCAGCCACAATGGGGGCGCGGCCTATGGCTACACCTTC. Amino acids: CASSHNGGAAYGYTF.

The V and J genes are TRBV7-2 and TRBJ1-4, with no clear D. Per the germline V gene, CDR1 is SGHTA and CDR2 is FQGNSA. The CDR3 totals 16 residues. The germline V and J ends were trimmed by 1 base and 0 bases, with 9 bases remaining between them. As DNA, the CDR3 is TGTGCCAGCAGCTTAGGACGGATAGCAACTAATGAAAAACTGTTTTTT. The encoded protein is CASSLGRIATNEKLFF.

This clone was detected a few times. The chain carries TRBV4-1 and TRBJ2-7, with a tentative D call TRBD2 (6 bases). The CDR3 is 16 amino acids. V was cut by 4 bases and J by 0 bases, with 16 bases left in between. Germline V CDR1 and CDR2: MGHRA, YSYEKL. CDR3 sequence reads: CASSRGTAASSYEQYF. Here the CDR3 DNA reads TGCGCCAGCAGCCGGGGGACTGCCGCAAGCTCCTACGAGCAGTACTTC.

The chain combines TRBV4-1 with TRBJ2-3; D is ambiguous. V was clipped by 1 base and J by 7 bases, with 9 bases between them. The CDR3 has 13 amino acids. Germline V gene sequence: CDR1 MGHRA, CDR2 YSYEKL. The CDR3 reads CASSQVLIHTQYF. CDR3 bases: TGCGCCAGCAGCCAAGTTCTGATTCATACGCAGTATTTT.

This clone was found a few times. The chain's CDR3 is CASYPDGRGANVLTF. CDR3 in DNA: TGTGCCAGCTATCCTGACGGGCGGGGGGCCAACGTCCTGACTTTC. The J gene is TRBJ2-6, the V gene TRBV6-6; D is ambiguous. The CDR3 spans 15 residues. Germline V gene lookup returns CDR1 MNHNY and CDR2 SVGAGI (reference sequence). Trimming took off 8 bases at V and 4 bases at J, with 15 bases between the two ends.

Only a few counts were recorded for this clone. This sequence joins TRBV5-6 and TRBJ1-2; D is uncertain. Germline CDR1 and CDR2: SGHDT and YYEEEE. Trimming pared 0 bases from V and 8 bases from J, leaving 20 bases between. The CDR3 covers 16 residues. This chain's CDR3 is CASSLVSRTVYGGYTF. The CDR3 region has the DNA TGTGCCAGCAGCTTGGTCTCCAGGACGGTATATGGAGGCTACACCTTC.